The text below deals with one T cell receptor (beta chain). The CDR3 is made up of 13 amino acids. CDR1 is LGHDT, CDR2 YNNKEL, per germline (reference sequence). Trimming shortened V by 3 bases and J by 7 bases, and 12 bases separated the two germline ends. These data belong to a study of blood T cell repertoires in COVID-19. Data came from immunoSEQ multiplex PCR; TCRdb stores just in-frame clones and leaves some out. The sample has just over 150,000 clones; about 93% are singletons. This TCR came from a woman in her fifties or sixties with acute or convalescent COVID-19. The sequencing sample was made of peripheral blood. The chain recombines TRBV3-1 (or the pseudogene TRBV3-2) with TRBJ1-1; D is uncertain. Here the CDR3 DNA reads TGTGCCAGCAGCCAGGGCGAGATGGTTGAAGCTTTCTTT. Protein product: CASSQGEMVEAFF.